The TCR beta chain described here comes from a study of regulatory T cells in long-lasting Graves disease. Study outcomes and limitations: Study was limited to peripheral blood, excluding thyroid tissue. Persistent disease preferred TRBV28, TRBJ1-2 and TRBJ2-5.

This clonotype was observed a few times. The antigen remains unidentified. A read error may explain this, as a much larger clone is one base away. Documented time point: newly diagnosed GD, antithyroid drugs for less than 3 months. The TCR library was prepared using RNA isolated from PBMCs. The germline V gene has CDR1 MNHEY and CDR2 SVGEGT. CDR3 length: 17 residues. Arm-PCR of CDR3 regions and iRepertoire HTBI primers were used to build TCR beta libraries. Via MiXCR, TCRdb re-called the multiplex PCR reads, giving one row per CDR3 protein. The data contain a few hundred thousand distinct CDR3 sequences, 15% of them singletons. These data also formed part of another study, on T cells in Graves' hyperthyroidism and ophthalmopathy. As reported in that work: Clinical symptoms, serum thyroxine and TRAb, thyroid ultrasound and orbital computed tomography were used for the diagnoses. The HTBI primer set served for first-round RT-PCR of the TCR CDR3.

The chain recombines TRBV6-2 or TRBV6-3 with TRBJ2-3; maybe TRBD1 (5 bases). The J call is uncertain, as TRBJ2-5 better fits the DNA end. This clonotype was sampled from a middle-aged woman with Graves disease. Sequenced material: peripheral blood mononuclear cells (PBMCs), taken at new diagnosis, from a patient treated with antithyroid drugs. The CDR3 nucleotides read TGTGCCAGCAGTTACTCGATAGGTGGATGGGATCAGGGGACCCAGTACTTC. This sequence encodes CASSYSIGGWDQGTQYF.